Below, 10 T cell receptor beta chains from the same sample are listed, as sequenced in a study of yellow fever vaccine responses in identical twins. TCRdb called the RT-PCR reads again in MiXCR, with one record for every CDR3 protein. Here the sample spans approximately 16,000 distinct CDR3 sequences, about four fifths being singletons. Here the sequenced sample was T cells from blood (PBMCs), unsorted or a sorted subset (not recorded which), taken before or after yellow fever vaccination (not recorded which). The origin of the receptors is a woman younger than 30 who received the yellow fever vaccine.

A single count supports this clonotype. The genes are TRBV2 and TRBJ2-1, with D perhaps matching TRBD1 (6 bases). CDR3 length: 14 amino acids. In germline, CDR1 is SNHLY, CDR2 FYNNEI. The ends were cut back, 7 bases at V and 2 bases at J, with 12 bases in the middle. CDR3 DNA sequence: TGTGCCAGCACCGAACAGGGTACCTACAATGAGCAGTTCTTC. Translating it yields CASTEQGTYNEQFF. The full variable domain, rest sourced from reference TRBV2 and TRBJ2-1, is EPEVTQTPSHQVTQMGQEVILRCVPISNHLYFYWYRQILGQKVEFLVSFYNNEISEKSEIFDDQFSVERPDGSNFTLKIRSTKLEDSAMYFCASTEQGTYNEQFFGPGTRLTVL.

The chain links TRBV18 to TRBJ2-3; a weak D match, TRBD2 (6 bases). This CDR3 is built from 13 residues. Trimming pared 3 bases from V and 4 bases from J, leaving 8 bases between. Germline CDR1 reads KGHSH; CDR2 reads LQKENI. In nucleotides, the CDR3 is TGTGCCAGCTCACCGCGGGGTTCAGATACGCAGTATTTT. Translated: CASSPRGSDTQYF.

The rearrangement joins TRBV18 to TRBJ1-1; D is undetermined. This CDR3 comprises 15 residues. The germline V gene has CDR1 KGHSH and CDR2 LQKENI. Trimming left V 2 bases short and J 1 base short, with 11 bases between. The CDR3 DNA reads TGTGCCAGCTCACCAAATGGTTCCCCGAACACTGAAGCTTTCTTT. It codes for CASSPNGSPNTEAFF. Supplemented by reference TRBV18 and TRBJ1-1, the full variable domain reads NAGVMQNPRHLVRRRGQEARLRCSPMKGHSHVYWYRQLPEEGLKFMVYLQKENIIDESGMPKERFSAEFPKEGPSILRIQQVVRGDSAAYFCASSPNGSPNTEAFFGQGTRLTVV.

V usage is TRBV7-6 and J usage is TRBJ2-1; no clear D gene. The length of the CDR3 is 15 residues. Trimming cost V 0 bases and J 0 bases, with 6 bases left between them. CDR1 and CDR2 from the germline V gene are SGHVS and FNYEAQ. The CDR3: CASSLAGSSYNEQFF. CDR3 in DNA: TGTGCCAGCAGCTTAGCCGGCAGCTCCTACAATGAGCAGTTCTTC.

This chain joins TRBV7-2 and TRBJ2-5; D remains unclear. The CDR3 extends over 12 amino acids. V shed 4 bases and J shed 0 bases, with 3 bases lying between them. The germline CDR1 and CDR2 sequences are SGHTA and FQGNSA. For the CDR3, the DNA is TGTGCCAGCAGCTCCTACCAAGAGACCCAGTACTTC. The encoded protein is CASSSYQETQYF.

The chain couples TRBV11-1 to TRBJ2-7; no definite D call. Looked up from germline, CDR1 is SGHAT and CDR2 is FQDESV (reference sequence). This CDR3 is built from 12 residues. Trimming left V 3 bases short and J 3 bases short, with 6 bases between. CDR3 in amino acids: CASSLRSYEQYF. CDR3 sequence (DNA): TGTGCCAGCAGCTTGAGGAGCTACGAGCAGTACTTC.

The V gene is TRBV7-3, the J gene TRBJ2-5; D is unresolved. The V end was cut by 3 bases, the J end by 3 bases, with 14 bases between. Germline-derived CDR1 and CDR2 are SGHTA and FQGTGA. The CDR3 extends over 15 amino acids. CDR3 sequence reads: CASSLAVGVKETQYF. CDR3 nucleotide sequence: TGTGCCAGCAGCTTGGCCGTGGGTGTTAAAGAGACCCAGTACTTC. The entire variable domain, with the rest obtained from reference TRBV7-3 and TRBJ2-5, is as follows: GAGVSQTPSNKVTEKGKYVELRCDPISGHTALYWYRQSLGQGPEFLIYFQGTGAADDSGLPNDRFFAVRPEGSVSTLKIQRTERGDSAVYLCASSLAVGVKETQYFGPGTRLLVL.

This clonotype is a singleton in its sample. This chain connects TRBV6-1 to TRBJ2-7, with a possible D match to TRBD1 (5 bases). From germline, CDR1 is MNHNS and CDR2 SASEGT. V shed 6 bases and J shed 8 bases, with 17 bases lying between them. CDR3 length equals 13 residues. CDR3: CASSNSRESKQYF. In DNA, the CDR3 is TGTGCCAGCAGCAATTCCAGGGAATCTAAGCAGTACTTC.

The gene calls are TRBV4-3 and TRBJ2-7, with TRBD2 as a possible D gene (6 bases). This CDR3 is built from 14 residues. The V gene's germline CDR1 is LGHNA and CDR2 YSLEER. The ends were cut back, 1 base at V and 0 bases at J, with 7 bases in the middle. The CDR3 DNA is TGCGCCAGCAGCCAAGGGGGGGTCTCCTACGAGCAGTACTTC. Translated, it gives CASSQGGVSYEQYF.

This chain joins TRBV29-1 and TRBJ2-1; no definite D call. CDR3 length: 13 residues. V was clipped by 2 bases and J by 8 bases, with 13 bases between them. CDR1 SQVTM and CDR2 ANQGSEA come from the germline V gene. The CDR3 nucleotides read TGCAGCGTTGAAATGCCGGCCTCGGATGAGCAGTTCTTC. This encodes CSVEMPASDEQFF.